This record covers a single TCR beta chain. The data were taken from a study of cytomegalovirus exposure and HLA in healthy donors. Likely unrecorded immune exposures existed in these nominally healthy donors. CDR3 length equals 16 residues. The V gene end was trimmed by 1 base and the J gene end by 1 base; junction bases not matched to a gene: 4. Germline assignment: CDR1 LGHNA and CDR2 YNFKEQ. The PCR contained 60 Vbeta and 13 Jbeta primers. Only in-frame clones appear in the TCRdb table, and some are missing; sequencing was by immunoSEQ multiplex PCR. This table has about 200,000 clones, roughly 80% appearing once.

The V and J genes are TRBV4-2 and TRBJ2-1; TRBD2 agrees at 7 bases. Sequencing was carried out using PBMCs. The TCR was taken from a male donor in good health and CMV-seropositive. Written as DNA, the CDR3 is TGTGCCAGCAGCCAAGGGGAGGGGAAATCCTACAATGAGCAGTTCTTC. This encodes CASSQGEGKSYNEQFF.